These 6 T cell receptor beta chains came from one sample sequenced in a study of blood T cell repertoires in COVID-19 (dated by TCRdb to the early 2020s). The receptor library was made with the immunoSEQ multiplex PCR assay. Entries here come from immuneACCESS through TCRdb and include only in-frame sequences with V and J called. Some clones fail to appear in such tables; in the studies checked, an unresolved V gene covers under half of the shortfall, and the cause of the remainder is unknown. The sample has about 240,000 clones on record, about 88% of them singletons. About 10% of the sample is held by the ten biggest clonotypes. Sample: peripheral blood. All receptors derive from a woman in her forties or fifties with COVID-19, enrolled during active disease.

The chain carries TRBV29-1 and TRBJ2-2; TRBD1 matches at 8 bases. The J segment lost 0 bases and the V segment lost 7 bases, leaving 4 bases of the junction unmatched. The CDR3 totals 14 residues. Germline assignment: CDR1 SQVTM and CDR2 ANQGSEA. CDR3 bases: TGCAGCGCCTCGACAGGGGCGAACACCGGGGAGCTGTTTTTT. Translation gives CSASTGANTGELFF.

The count of this clone is one. The chain carries TRBV2 and TRBJ2-5, with D perhaps TRBD2 (6 bases). This CDR3 comprises 13 residues. V lost 10 bases, J lost 3 bases, and 15 bases lay in between. Germline values: CDR1 SNHLY, CDR2 FYNNEI. CDR3 bases: TGTGCCACCAGCCGGGAGTCCAAAGAGACCCAGTACTTC. Translated, it gives CATSRESKETQYF.

The J gene is TRBJ2-7, the V gene TRBV5-1; D gene unclear. This CDR3 is 13 amino acids long. The V gene's germline CDR1 is SGHRS and CDR2 YFSETQ. V was pared by 0 bases and J by 7 bases, with 11 bases between. The CDR3 DNA is TGCGCCAGCAGCTTGGGGGCAGCCTTAGAGCAGTACTTC. This encodes CASSLGAALEQYF.

The CDR3 DNA is TGTGCCAGCAGTTCCCGACAGGGGGCAATTAATAGGGCAGATACGCAGTATTTT. Encoded protein: CASSSRQGAINRADTQYF. This chain links TRBV28 with TRBJ2-3; TRBD1 agrees at 10 bases. V shed 4 bases and J 4 bases; nucleotides not matched to a gene: 14. Germline V CDR1 and CDR2: MDHEN, SYDVKM. CDR3 length: 18 amino acids.

The chain's CDR3 is CASSPDISYTEAFF. CDR3 DNA sequence: TGTGCCAGCAGTCCGGACATCTCGTACACTGAAGCTTTCTTT. The V gene is TRBV14, the J gene TRBJ1-1, with D perhaps matching TRBD1 (5 bases). The CDR3 covers 14 residues. The V and J ends lost 6 bases and 3 bases respectively, with 14 bases between them. The germline V gene has CDR1 SGHDN and CDR2 FVKESK.

This chain connects TRBV7-3 to TRBJ2-7; TRBD2 might be the D (6 bases). Per the germline V gene, CDR1 is SGHTA and CDR2 is FQGTGA. Trimming removed 2 bases at V and 5 bases at J, with 13 bases between. This CDR3 has 14 amino acids. CDR3 in amino acids: CASSLLGGDNEQYF. The CDR3 DNA reads as TGTGCCAGCAGCTTACTGGGGGGTGACAACGAGCAGTACTTC.